This entry lists 8 T cell receptor beta chains sequenced from one sample in a study of cytomegalovirus exposure and HLA in healthy donors (dated by TCRdb to about 2017). Library construction relied on the immunoSEQ multiplex PCR assay. For the multiplex PCR, a mixture combining 60 forward primers for TCR Vbeta segments and 13 reverse primers for TCR Jbeta segments was used. As stored in TCRdb, this immuneACCESS dataset retains in-frame rearrangements with V and J assigned. A fraction of the clones does not appear; measured against another copy, unresolved V genes explain less than half of the discrepancy, and the remainder lacks a known reason. In all, the sample holds 95,000 to 110,000 clones, and almost 80% of those were seen once. The ten largest clones capture 5.8% of the sample. Source material: PBMCs. The receptors derive from a man aged 55 to 70 in good health and CMV-seropositive.

Remarks on this clone: At one end, the junction sequence differs from germline, possibly due to a read error. This same CDR3 is encoded by further DNA sequences in the sample. The chain carries TRBV9 and TRBJ1-6; 7 bases fit TRBD1. Germline CDR1 SGDLS, CDR2 YYNGEE. The CDR3 contains 13 residues. The CDR3 DNA sequence: TGTGCTAGCAGCGGACAGGTTAATTCACCCCTCCACTTT. Translating gives CASSGQVNSPLHF.

The chain has TRBV6-1 and TRBJ2-2, with 7 bases fitting TRBD1. The ends lost 5 bases at V and 4 bases at J; junction bases unmatched: 7. The CDR3 contains 15 residues. Per the germline V gene, CDR1 is MNHNS and CDR2 is SASEGT. CDR3 sequence (DNA): TGTGCCAGCAGTTTTCGACAGGGCAGCACCGGGGAGCTGTTTTTT. As protein: CASSFRQGSTGELFF.

The chain combines TRBV10-3 with TRBJ2-1, with TRBD1 matching 7 bases. Losses at the gene ends were 6 bases for V and 5 bases for J; bases not matched to a gene: 4. The length of the CDR3 is 13 residues. Germline V lookup: CDR1 ENHRY, CDR2 SYGVKD. The CDR3 is CAIRETGNNEQFF. CDR3 nucleotide sequence: TGTGCCATCAGGGAGACAGGGAACAATGAGCAGTTCTTC.

This sequence joins TRBV5-1 and TRBJ1-6; D uncertain. V lost 4 bases to trimming and J lost 10 bases, with 12 bases between them. Germline V CDR1 and CDR2: SGHRS, YFSETQ. The CDR3 contains 13 residues. CDR3 protein: CASSIENVSPLHF. The CDR3 DNA follows: TGCGCCAGCAGCATCGAGAACGTATCACCCCTCCACTTT.

The chain has TRBV27 and TRBJ1-5; 8 bases fit TRBD1. CDR1 and CDR2 from the germline V gene are MNHEY and SMNVEV (reference sequence). The V and J ends lost 5 bases and 0 bases, in that order; junction bases with no gene match: 9. The CDR3 sequence is 17 residues long. CDR3 coding DNA: TGTGCCAGCAGTCTCCGACAGGGGCGATATAGCAATCAGCCCCAGCATTTT. It is translated as CASSLRQGRYSNQPQHF.

The chain joins TRBV9 to TRBJ2-6, with 9 bases lining up with TRBD1. CDR3 length: 18 residues. Unmatched junction bases numbered 11, after V lost 3 bases and J lost 4 bases. Germline CDR1 SGDLS, CDR2 YYNGEE. Here the CDR3 reads CASSGRDRVDSGANVLTF. The CDR3 DNA is TGTGCCAGCAGCGGCCGGGACAGGGTGGACTCCGGGGCCAACGTCCTGACTTTC.

The rearrangement joins TRBV28 to TRBJ2-1; D possibly corresponds to TRBD1 (6 bases). The CDR3 contains 16 residues. Per the germline V gene, CDR1 is MDHEN and CDR2 is SYDVKM. The V and J ends lost 6 bases and 8 bases respectively, with 23 bases between them. CDR3 DNA: TGTGCCAGCAGCCACAGGGCACCCTTATCTGGAGATGAGCAGTTCTTC. This gives the protein CASSHRAPLSGDEQFF.

This clone was seen a single time. This sequence joins TRBV11-2 and TRBJ2-7; 7 bases match TRBD1. The CDR3 is 13 amino acids. Germline CDR1 and CDR2: SGHAT and FQNNGV. V shed 2 bases, J shed 5 bases, and the junction held 3 bases outside the gene matches. The CDR3 loop reads CASSLRGLDEQYF. The CDR3 DNA reads as TGTGCCAGCAGCTTAAGGGGGCTGGACGAGCAGTACTTC.